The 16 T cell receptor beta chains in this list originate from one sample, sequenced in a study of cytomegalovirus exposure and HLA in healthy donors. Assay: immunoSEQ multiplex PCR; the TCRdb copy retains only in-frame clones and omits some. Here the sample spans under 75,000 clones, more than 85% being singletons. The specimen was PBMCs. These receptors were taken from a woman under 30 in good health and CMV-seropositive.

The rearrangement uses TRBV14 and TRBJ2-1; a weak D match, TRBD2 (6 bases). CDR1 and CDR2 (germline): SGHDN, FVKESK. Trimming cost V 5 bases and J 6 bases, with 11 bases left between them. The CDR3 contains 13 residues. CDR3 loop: CASSVWGVNEQFF. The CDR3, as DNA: TGTGCCAGCAGCGTTTGGGGGGTCAATGAGCAGTTCTTC. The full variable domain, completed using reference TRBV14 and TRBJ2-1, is EAGVTQFPSHSVIEKGQTVTLRCDPISGHDNLYWYRRVMGKEIKFLLHFVKESKQDESGMPNNRFLAERTGGTYSTLKVQPAELEDSGVYFCASSVWGVNEQFFGPGTRLTVL.

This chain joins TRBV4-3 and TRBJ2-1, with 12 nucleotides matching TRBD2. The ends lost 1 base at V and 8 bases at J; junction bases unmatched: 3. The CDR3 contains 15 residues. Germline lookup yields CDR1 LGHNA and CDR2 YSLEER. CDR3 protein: CASSQGSSGGDEQFF. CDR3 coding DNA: TGCGCCAGCAGCCAAGGATCTAGCGGGGGGGATGAGCAGTTCTTC.

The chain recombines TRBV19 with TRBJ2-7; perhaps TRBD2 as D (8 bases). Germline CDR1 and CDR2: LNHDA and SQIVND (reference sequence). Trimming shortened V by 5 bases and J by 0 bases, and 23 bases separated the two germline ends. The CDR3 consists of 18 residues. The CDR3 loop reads CASSPRGGDRKNSYEQYF. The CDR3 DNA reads TGTGCCAGTAGTCCCCGGGGGGGGGACAGAAAAAACTCCTACGAGCAGTACTTC.

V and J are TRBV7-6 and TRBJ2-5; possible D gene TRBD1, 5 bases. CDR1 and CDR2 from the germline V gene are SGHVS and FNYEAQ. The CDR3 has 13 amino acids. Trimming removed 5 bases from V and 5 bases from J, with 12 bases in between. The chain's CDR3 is CASSLRVWETQYF. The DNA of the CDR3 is TGTGCCAGCAGCCTCAGGGTATGGGAGACCCAGTACTTC.

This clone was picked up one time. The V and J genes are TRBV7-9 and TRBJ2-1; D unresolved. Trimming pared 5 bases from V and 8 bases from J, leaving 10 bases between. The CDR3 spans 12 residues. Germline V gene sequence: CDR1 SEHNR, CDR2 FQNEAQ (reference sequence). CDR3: CASSPASDEQFF. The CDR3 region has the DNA TGTGCCAGCAGCCCCGCGTCGGATGAGCAGTTCTTC.

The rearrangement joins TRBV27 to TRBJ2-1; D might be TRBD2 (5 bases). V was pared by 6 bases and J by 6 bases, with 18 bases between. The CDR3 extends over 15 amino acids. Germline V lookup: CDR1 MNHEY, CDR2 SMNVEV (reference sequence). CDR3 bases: TGTGCCAGCAGACCCATAGCGTCACCCCGCAATGAGCAGTTCTTC. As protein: CASRPIASPRNEQFF.

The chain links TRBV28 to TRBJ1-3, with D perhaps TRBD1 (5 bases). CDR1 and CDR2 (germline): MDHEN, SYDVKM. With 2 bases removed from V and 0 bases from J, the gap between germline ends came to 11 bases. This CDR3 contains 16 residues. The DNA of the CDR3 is TGTGCCAGCAGTTTAGGCGGGGGATTCTCTGGAAACACCATATATTTT. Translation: CASSLGGGFSGNTIYF.

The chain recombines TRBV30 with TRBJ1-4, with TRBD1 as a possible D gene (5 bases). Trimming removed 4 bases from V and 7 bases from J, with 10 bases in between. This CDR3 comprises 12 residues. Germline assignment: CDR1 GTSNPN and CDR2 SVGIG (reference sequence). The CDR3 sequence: CAWKQGGEKLFF. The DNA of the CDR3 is TGTGCCTGGAAGCAGGGCGGTGAAAAACTGTTTTTT.

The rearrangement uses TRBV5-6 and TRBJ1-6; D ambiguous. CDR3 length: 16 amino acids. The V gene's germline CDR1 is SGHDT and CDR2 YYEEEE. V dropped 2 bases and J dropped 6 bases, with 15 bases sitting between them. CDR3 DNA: TGTGCCAGCAGCTTAGGAGGTCCTTCCCGTAATTCACCCCTCCACTTT. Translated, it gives CASSLGGPSRNSPLHF.

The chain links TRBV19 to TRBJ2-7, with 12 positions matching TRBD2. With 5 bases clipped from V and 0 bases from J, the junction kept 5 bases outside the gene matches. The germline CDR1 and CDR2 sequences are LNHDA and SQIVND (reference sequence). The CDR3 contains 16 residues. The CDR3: CASSQPGLAGSYEQYF. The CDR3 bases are TGTGCCAGTAGTCAACCGGGACTAGCGGGCTCCTACGAGCAGTACTTC.

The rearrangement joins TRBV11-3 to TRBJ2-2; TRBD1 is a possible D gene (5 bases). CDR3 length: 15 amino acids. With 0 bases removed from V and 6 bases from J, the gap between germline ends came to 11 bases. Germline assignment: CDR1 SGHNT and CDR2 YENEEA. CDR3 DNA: TGTGCCAGCAGCTTAGATGTGTGGGGCTCCGGGGAGCTGTTTTTT. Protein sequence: CASSLDVWGSGELFF.

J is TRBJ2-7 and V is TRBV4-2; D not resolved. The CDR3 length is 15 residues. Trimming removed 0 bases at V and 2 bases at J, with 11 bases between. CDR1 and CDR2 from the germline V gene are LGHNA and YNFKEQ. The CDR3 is CASSQEAGLPYEQYF. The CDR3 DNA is TGTGCCAGCAGCCAAGAAGCAGGATTACCCTACGAGCAGTACTTC.

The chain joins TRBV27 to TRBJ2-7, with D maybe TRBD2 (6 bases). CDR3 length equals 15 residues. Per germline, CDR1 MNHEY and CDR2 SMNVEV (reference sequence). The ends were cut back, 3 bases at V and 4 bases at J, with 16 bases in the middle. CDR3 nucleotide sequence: TGTGCCAGCAGTTTTCTCCCCCGGGGGACGTACGAGCAGTACTTC. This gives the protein CASSFLPRGTYEQYF.

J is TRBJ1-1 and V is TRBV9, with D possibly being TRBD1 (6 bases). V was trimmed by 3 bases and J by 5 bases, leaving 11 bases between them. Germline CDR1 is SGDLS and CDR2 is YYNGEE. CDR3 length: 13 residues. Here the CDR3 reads CASSAITGTEAFF. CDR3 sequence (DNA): TGTGCCAGCAGCGCAATAACAGGGACTGAAGCTTTCTTT.

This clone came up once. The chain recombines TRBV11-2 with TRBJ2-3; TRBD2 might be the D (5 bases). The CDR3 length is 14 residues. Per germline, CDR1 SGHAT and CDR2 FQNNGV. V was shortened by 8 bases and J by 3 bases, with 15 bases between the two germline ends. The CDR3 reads CASRRAVETDTQYF. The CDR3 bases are TGTGCCAGCCGGCGGGCTGTAGAGACAGATACGCAGTATTTT.

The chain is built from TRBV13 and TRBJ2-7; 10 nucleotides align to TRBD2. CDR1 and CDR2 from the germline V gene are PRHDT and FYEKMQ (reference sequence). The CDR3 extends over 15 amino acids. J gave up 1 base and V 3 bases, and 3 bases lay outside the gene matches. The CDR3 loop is CASSFSSGGSYEQYF. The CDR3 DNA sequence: TGTGCCAGCAGCTTCTCTAGCGGGGGATCCTACGAGCAGTACTTC.